This paragraph covers one TCR beta chain sequence. CDR3 length equals 14 residues. Trimming took 5 bases from V and 2 from J, leaving 12 bases between them. Germline lookup yields CDR1 SEHNR and CDR2 FQNEAQ (reference sequence). Only in-frame clones appear in the TCRdb table, and some are missing; sequencing was by immunoSEQ multiplex PCR. The repertoire holds roughly 280,000 clones, with 75% to 90% as singletons. These data belong to a study of blood T cell repertoires in COVID-19. Sequenced input: peripheral blood. The chain recombines TRBV7-9 with TRBJ2-5; perhaps TRBD1 as D (6 bases). This TCR was recovered from a man over 45 with acute or convalescent COVID-19. The CDR3 region has the DNA TGTGCCAGCAGCCCTTGGACAGATCAAGAGACCCAGTACTTC. Its protein product is CASSPWTDQETQYF.